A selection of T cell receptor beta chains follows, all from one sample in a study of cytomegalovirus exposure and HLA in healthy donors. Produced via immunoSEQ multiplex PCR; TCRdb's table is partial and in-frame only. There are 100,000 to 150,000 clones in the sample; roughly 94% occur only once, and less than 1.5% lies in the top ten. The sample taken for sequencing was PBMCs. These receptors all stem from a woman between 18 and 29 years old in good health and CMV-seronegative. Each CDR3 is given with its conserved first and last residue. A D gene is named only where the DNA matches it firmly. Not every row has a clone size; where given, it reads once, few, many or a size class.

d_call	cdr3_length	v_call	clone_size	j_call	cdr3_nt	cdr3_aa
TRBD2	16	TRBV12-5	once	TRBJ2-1	TGTGTTTCGACTAGCGGGGGGGCCTCTAGCTACAATGAGCAGTTCTTC	CVSTSGGASSYNEQFF
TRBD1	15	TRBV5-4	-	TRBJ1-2	TGTGCCAGCGGAATTCAGGGGGGCCTGAACTATGGCTACACCTTC	CASGIQGGLNYGYTF
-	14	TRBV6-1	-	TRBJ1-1	TGTGCCAGCAGTGGAATTGGACAGCATAATGAAGCTTTCTTT	CASSGIGQHNEAFF
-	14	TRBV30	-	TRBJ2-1	TGTGCCTGGAGTGTGGGCATTTCGGCAAATGAGCAGTTCTTC	CAWSVGISANEQFF
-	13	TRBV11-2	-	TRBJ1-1	TGTGCCAGCAGCTCCGGACATACTTCCGAAGCTTTCTTT	CASSSGHTSEAFF
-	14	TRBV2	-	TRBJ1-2	TGTGCCAGCCGCCCCCCGGACAGCTGGCATGGCTACACCTTC	CASRPPDSWHGYTF
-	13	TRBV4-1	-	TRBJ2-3	TGCGCCAGCAGTCAGACAGCTACAGATACGCAGTATTTT	CASSQTATDTQYF
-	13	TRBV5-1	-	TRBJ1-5	TGCGCCAGCAGCTTGGACTTCGATCAGCCCCAGCATTTT	CASSLDFDQPQHF
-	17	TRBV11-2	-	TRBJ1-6	TGTGCCAGCAGCTCCGAGCGACAGGCAAGCAGGGATTCACCCCTCCACTTT	CASSSERQASRDSPLHF
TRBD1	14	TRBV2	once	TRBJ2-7	TGTGCCAGTTTACTAACAGGGGTAGGCTACGAGCAGTACTTC	CASLLTGVGYEQYF
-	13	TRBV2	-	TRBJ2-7	TGTGCCAGTGGGACGGGACTGGTGTACGAGCAGTACTTC	CASGTGLVYEQYF
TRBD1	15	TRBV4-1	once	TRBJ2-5	TGCGCCAGCAGCCTATACCGGGACAGCCAAGAGACCCAGTACTTC	CASSLYRDSQETQYF
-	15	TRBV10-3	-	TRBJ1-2	TGTGCCATCAGTGAGTCTCCAGGCCTAAACTATGGCTACACCTTC	CAISESPGLNYGYTF
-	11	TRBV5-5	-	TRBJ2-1	TGTGCCAGCAGCTTGACGGGGAAATTGTTCTTC	CASSLTGKLFF
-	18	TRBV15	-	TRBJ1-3	TGTGCCACCAGCAGCCTTCTAGGGGCGAGGAGCTCTGGAAACACCATATATTTT	CATSSLLGARSSGNTIYF
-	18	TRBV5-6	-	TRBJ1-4	TGTGCCAGCAGCCCGACGCACAGAAAAGCCGCAACTAATGAAAAACTGTTTTTT	CASSPTHRKAATNEKLFF
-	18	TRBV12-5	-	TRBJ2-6	TGTGCTAGTGGTTTGCCCGACAGAGGATACTCTGGGGCCAACGTCCTGACTTTC	CASGLPDRGYSGANVLTF
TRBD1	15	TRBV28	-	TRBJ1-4	TGTGCCAGCAGTTTAATCCAGGGGGACAATGAAAAACTGTTTTTT	CASSLIQGDNEKLFF
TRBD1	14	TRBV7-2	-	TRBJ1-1	TGTGCCAGCAGACGACAGGGTGGAGACACTGAAGCTTTCTTT	CASRRQGGDTEAFF
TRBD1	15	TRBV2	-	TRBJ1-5	TGTGCCAGCAGTCCGGGACAGGGGATTCATCAGCCCCAGCATTTT	CASSPGQGIHQPQHF
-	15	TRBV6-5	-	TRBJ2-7	TGTGCCAGCAGTTACTCGAGGGTTATGGACTACGAGCAGTACTTC	CASSYSRVMDYEQYF
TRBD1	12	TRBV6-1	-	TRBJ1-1	TGTGCCAGCACCCGCGGACAGGGTGAAGCTTTCTTT	CASTRGQGEAFF
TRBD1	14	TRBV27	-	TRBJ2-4	TGTGCCAGCAGTTTCCGGGACAGCTATGACATTCAGTACTTC	CASSFRDSYDIQYF
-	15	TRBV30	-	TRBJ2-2	TGTGCCTGGAGACGACCGGGACTGAACACCGGGGAGCTGTTTTTT	CAWRRPGLNTGELFF
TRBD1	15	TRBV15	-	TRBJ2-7	TGTGCCACCAGCAGAACTGGACAGGGACGCGACGAGCAGTACTTC	CATSRTGQGRDEQYF
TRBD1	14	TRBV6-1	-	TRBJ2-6	TGTGCCAGCCATCAGGGGGCTGGGGCCAACGTCCTGACTTTC	CASHQGAGANVLTF
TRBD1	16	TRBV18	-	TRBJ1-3	TGTGCCAGCTCACCACCCGGGACAGATCCTGGAAACACCATATATTTT	CASSPPGTDPGNTIYF
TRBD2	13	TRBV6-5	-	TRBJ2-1	TGTGCCAGCAGGAGACCGGGAGGGGTTGAGCAGTTCTTC	CASRRPGGVEQFF
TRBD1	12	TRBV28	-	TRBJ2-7	TGTGCCAGCAGTTTGAGGGGGCACGAGCAGTACTTC	CASSLRGHEQYF
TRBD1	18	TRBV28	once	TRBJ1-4	TGTGCCAGCAGTGACCAACGACCTCTACAGGGGGCAAAGGAAAAACTGTTTTTT	CASSDQRPLQGAKEKLFF
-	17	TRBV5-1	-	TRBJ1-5	TGCGCCAGCAGCTCCAACAGGGATTTGGTGTGCAATCAGCCCCAGCATTTT	CASSSNRDLVCNQPQHF
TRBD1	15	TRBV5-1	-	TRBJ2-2	TGCGCCAGCAGCTACGGGACAGGGAATGCCGGGGAGCTGTTTTTT	CASSYGTGNAGELFF
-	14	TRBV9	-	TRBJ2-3	TGTGCCAGCAGCGTAGACGGAGACACAGATACGCAGTATTTT	CASSVDGDTDTQYF
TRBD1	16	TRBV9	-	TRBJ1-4	TGTGCCAGCAGCGAGGGGACAGGGGGCTATCGAGAAAAACTGTTTTTT	CASSEGTGGYREKLFF
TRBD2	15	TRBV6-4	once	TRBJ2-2	TGTGCCAGCAGTGACTCACTAGCGGCAACCGGGGAGCTGTTTTTT	CASSDSLAATGELFF
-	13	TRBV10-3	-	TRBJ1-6	TGTGCCATCAGTGACACCGGTAATTCACCCCTCCACTTT	CAISDTGNSPLHF
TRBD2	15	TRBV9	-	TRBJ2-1	TGTGCCAGCAGCGTAGTTCCAGCGGGAGCTGGTGAGCAGTTCTTC	CASSVVPAGAGEQFF
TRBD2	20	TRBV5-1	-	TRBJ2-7	TGCGCCAGCAGCATAACCCCGGGACTAGCGGGGGGCACGATCTCCTACGAGCAGTACTTC	CASSITPGLAGGTISYEQYF
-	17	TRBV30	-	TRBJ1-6	TGTGCCTGGAGTGTAATACGGGTCGTTGGGTATAATTCACCCCTCCACTTT	CAWSVIRVVGYNSPLHF
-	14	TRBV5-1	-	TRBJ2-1	TGCGCCAGCAGCTTAGGGGGGGGGCTAAATGAGCAGTTCTTC	CASSLGGGLNEQFF